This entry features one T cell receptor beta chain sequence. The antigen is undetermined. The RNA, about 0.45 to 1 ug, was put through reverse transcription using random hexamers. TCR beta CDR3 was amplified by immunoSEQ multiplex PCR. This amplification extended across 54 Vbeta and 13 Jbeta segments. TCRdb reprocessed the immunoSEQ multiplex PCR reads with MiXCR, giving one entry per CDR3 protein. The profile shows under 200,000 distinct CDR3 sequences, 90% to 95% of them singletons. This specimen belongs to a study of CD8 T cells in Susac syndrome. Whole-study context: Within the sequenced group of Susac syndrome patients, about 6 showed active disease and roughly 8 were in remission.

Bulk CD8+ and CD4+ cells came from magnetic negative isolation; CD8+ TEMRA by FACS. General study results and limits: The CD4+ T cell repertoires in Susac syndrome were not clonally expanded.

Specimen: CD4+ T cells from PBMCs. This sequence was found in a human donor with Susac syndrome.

The CDR3 loop is CASSVASGEYNEQFF. The CDR3 coding sequence is TGTGCCAGCAGCGTGGCTAGCGGGGAGTACAATGAGCAGTTCTTC. This chain joins TRBV9 and TRBJ2-1, with 9 bases fitting TRBD2. The CDR3 covers 15 residues. CDR1 is SGDLS and CDR2 is YYNGEE in the germline V gene. The trim removed 2 bases at V and 4 bases at J, leaving 4 bases unmatched.